The 30 T cell receptor beta chains listed next were all sequenced from one sample in a study of human T cells and chemical hapten exposure. TCRdb re-called the RACE reads with MiXCR, one entry per CDR3 protein. The sample has roughly 96,000 distinct CDR3 sequences, about 9.3% seen once. Time point here: patch test 2, 6 weeks after DPC sensitization. Treatment of the sample: therapeutic diphenylcyclopropenone sensitization with weekly scalp DPC. The sample consisted of whole blood, taken in connection with sensitization to the hapten diphenylcyclopropenone (DPC). The receptors derive from a woman in her thirties or forties with alopecia areata. Some clones in this sample may be carry-over from other donors' samples.

The genes are TRBV20-1 and TRBJ2-5; D might be TRBD2 (5 bases). Trimming took 0 bases from V and 3 from J, leaving 17 bases between them. This CDR3 contains 16 residues. Germline V gene data show CDR1 as DFQATT and CDR2 as SNEGSKA (reference sequence). The CDR3 DNA reads TGCAGTGCTAGAGATGATACGGGAAGCGCGGAAGAGACCCAGTACTTC. Protein product: CSARDDTGSAEETQYF.

This sequence joins TRBV29-1 and TRBJ2-2; no clear D. There are 16 residues in the CDR3. Germline-derived CDR1 and CDR2 are SQVTM and ANQGSEA. V was trimmed by 6 bases and J by 0 bases, leaving 17 bases between them. The CDR3 nucleotides read TGCAGCGTCTACACTCTCAGCCTCGCGAACACCGGGGAGCTGTTTTTT. This gives the protein CSVYTLSLANTGELFF.

The chain combines TRBV24-1 with TRBJ2-3; 10 positions agree with TRBD2. The junction had 6 bases not matched to a gene; V was cut back by 4 bases and J by 6 bases. The CDR3 consists of 15 residues. CDR1 is KGHDR, CDR2 SFDVKD, per germline. In DNA, the CDR3 is TGTGCCACCAGTGACCCAGCGGGAGGGCCGGATACGCAGTATTTT. Its translation is CATSDPAGGPDTQYF.

This clonotype was counted many times. The chain joins TRBV5-1 to TRBJ2-3; D unclear. This CDR3 is 13 amino acids long. Trimming pared 4 bases from V and 4 bases from J, leaving 10 bases between. Looked up from germline, CDR1 is SGHRS and CDR2 is YFSETQ. The CDR3 nucleotides are TGCGCCAGCAGCCTGACAACTGCAGATACGCAGTATTTT. Encoded protein: CASSLTTADTQYF.

This clonotype was observed at least ten times. The CDR3 region is CASSLGLLAGAYNEQFF. CDR3 coding DNA: TGTGCCAGCAGCTTAGGACTTCTAGCGGGAGCCTACAATGAGCAGTTCTTC. J is TRBJ2-1 and V is TRBV11-2, with 10 bases fitting TRBD2. Trimming removed 1 base from V and 2 bases from J; junction bases left unmatched: 5. The germline V gene encodes CDR1 SGHAT and CDR2 FQNNGV. The length of the CDR3 is 17 residues.

There are many counts of this clonotype. CDR3 protein: CASSSLAGFGYEQYF. The CDR3 bases are TGTGCCAGCAGCTCCTTAGCAGGGTTTGGATACGAGCAGTACTTC. The chain employs TRBV7-9 and TRBJ2-7, with a weak D call TRBD1 (5 bases). Trimming cost V 4 bases and J 4 bases, with 17 bases left between them. The CDR3 consists of 15 residues. CDR1 SEHNR and CDR2 FQNEAQ come from the germline V gene (reference sequence).

This clonotype was counted only a few times. V is TRBV6-2 or TRBV6-3 and J is TRBJ2-7; 7 positions match TRBD1. The germline V gene has CDR1 MNHEY and CDR2 SVGEGT. The trim removed 6 bases at V and 7 bases at J, leaving 9 bases unmatched. This CDR3 is 13 amino acids long. CDR3 sequence: CASSAYGTAEQYF. DNA for the CDR3: TGTGCCAGCAGCGCCTATGGGACAGCAGAGCAGTACTTC.

The sample holds many counts of this clonotype. The chain links TRBV7-8 to TRBJ2-6; 7 nucleotides line up with TRBD1. V was pared by 4 bases and J by 0 bases, with 3 bases of the junction left unmatched. The CDR3 spans 16 residues. Germline loops: CDR1 SGHVS, CDR2 FQNEAQ. CDR3 amino acids: CASSSGQPSGANVLTF. DNA for the CDR3: TGTGCCAGCAGCTCGGGACAGCCCTCTGGGGCCAACGTCCTGACTTTC.

The V call is TRBV21-1, the J call TRBJ2-7; TRBD2 is taken as the D call from the table, unchecked against the DNA. TRBV21-1 is tagged as a pseudogene. The CDR3 covers 13 residues. The CDR3 region is CASSAREGGEQYF. DNA for the CDR3: TGTGCCAGCAGCGCCCGGGAGGGGGGAGAGCAGTACTTC.

This clonotype was seen ten or more times. This chain joins TRBV29-1 and TRBJ1-1; maybe TRBD1 (5 bases). The germline V and J ends were trimmed by 7 bases and 0 bases, with 18 bases remaining between them. CDR3 size: 15 residues. Germline-derived CDR1 and CDR2 are SQVTM and ANQGSEA. The CDR3 spells CSGHNLGLLNTEAFF. CDR3 in DNA: TGCAGCGGACATAACTTGGGACTGTTGAACACTGAAGCTTTCTTT.

This clonotype has only a few counts. The CDR3 sequence: CASSFRQGASDTQYF. In DNA, the CDR3 is TGTGCCAGCAGTTTTCGGCAGGGGGCATCAGATACGCAGTATTTT. V and J are TRBV12-3 or TRBV12-4 and TRBJ2-3, with 8 bases fitting TRBD1. The junction had 6 bases not matched to a gene; V was cut back by 3 bases and J by 4 bases. The CDR3 runs 15 residues.

The V gene is TRBV18, the J gene TRBJ2-7, with D possibly called TRBD1 or TRBD2 (6 bases each). Per germline, CDR1 KGHSH and CDR2 LQKENI. This CDR3 region has 18 residues. Between the trimmed V and J ends, which lost 0 bases and 6 bases, there was a span of 24 bases. CDR3 in amino acids: CASSPPGLGGLAGVEQYF. In nucleotides, the CDR3 is TGTGCCAGCTCACCACCGGGATTGGGGGGCCTTGCCGGCGTCGAGCAGTACTTC.

The chain carries TRBV7-2 and TRBJ1-2; D remains ambiguous. The V end lost 1 base, the J end lost 5 bases, and 8 bases lay between the germline ends. CDR1 is SGHTA and CDR2 is FQGNSA in the germline V gene. CDR3 size: 13 residues. The DNA for the CDR3 is TGTGCCAGCAGCTTAGGGGCAGGATATGGCTACACCTTC. Encoded protein: CASSLGAGYGYTF.

The rearrangement uses TRBV12-3 or TRBV12-4 and TRBJ2-5; weak D call: TRBD1 (6 bases). CDR3 size: 15 residues. Trimming cost V 5 bases and J 5 bases, with 18 bases left between them. The CDR3 loop is CASSQVNRVGETQYF. Here the CDR3 DNA reads TGTGCCAGCAGTCAAGTGAACAGGGTTGGGGAGACCCAGTACTTC.

Note on this clonotype: Just one base apart from a much larger clone, this may be a read error. The chain has TRBV5-5 and TRBJ1-5, with D maybe TRBD1 (6 bases). The CDR3 is 19 amino acids. CDR1 and CDR2 (germline): SGHKS, YYEKEE (reference sequence). V dropped 0 bases and J dropped 1 base, with 20 bases sitting between them. The CDR3 loop reads CASSLAPDRKLSSNQPQHF. Written as DNA, the CDR3 is TGTGCCAGCAGCTTGGCCCCTGACAGGAAGTTGTCGAGCAATCAGCCCCAGCATTTT. The variable domain in full, with the rest retrieved from reference TRBV5-5 and TRBJ1-5, is DAGVTQSPTHLIKTRGQQVTLRCSPISGHKSVSWYQQVLGQGPQFIFQYYEKEERGRGNFPDRFSARQFPNYSSELNVNALLLGDSALYLCASSLAPDRKLSSNQPQHFGDGTRLSIL.

This clonotype was counted only a few times. V is TRBV27 and J is TRBJ2-6, with 11 bases aligning to TRBD1. The CDR3 length is 20 residues. The V gene end was trimmed by 5 bases and the J gene end by 0 bases; junction bases not matched to a gene: 12. Germline CDR1 reads MNHEY; CDR2 reads SMNVEV (reference sequence). Written as DNA, the CDR3 is TGTGCCAGCAGTAATCTATTTGGACAGGGGGCGAACTCTGGGGCCAACGTCCTGACTTTC. Residues: CASSNLFGQGANSGANVLTF. Looking up the rest from reference TRBV27 and TRBJ2-6 gives the full variable domain: EAQVTQNPRYLITVTGKKLTVTCSQNMNHEYMSWYRQDPGLGLRQIYYSMNVEVTDKGDVPEGYKVSRKEKRNFPLILESPSPNQTSLYFCASSNLFGQGANSGANVLTFGAGSRLTVL.

This clonotype was counted between two and nine times. CDR3 nucleotide sequence: TGCAGTGCTATTCCCGCGGACATCTATCCACGAAATACGCAGTATTTT. Protein: CSAIPADIYPRNTQYF. V usage is TRBV20-1 and J usage is TRBJ2-3, with TRBD1 as a possible D gene (5 bases). Germline V gene data show CDR1 as DFQATT and CDR2 as SNEGSKA (reference sequence). V was trimmed by 4 bases and J by 7 bases, leaving 24 bases between them. This CDR3 has 16 residues.

In this sample, this clonotype turned up a few times. The rearrangement links TRBV6-6 to TRBJ1-6; tentatively, D is TRBD1 (6 bases). Germline lookup yields CDR1 MNHNY and CDR2 SVGAGI (reference sequence). This CDR3 spans 15 amino acids. V was pared by 7 bases and J by 7 bases, with 17 bases between. CDR3 in DNA: TGTGCCAGCATCCACGGGAGGCAGGGGAATTCACCCCTCCACTTT. Residues: CASIHGRQGNSPLHF.

This clonotype was recorded many times. V is TRBV6-2 or TRBV6-3 and J is TRBJ2-7; D ambiguous. Germline lookup yields CDR1 MNHEY and CDR2 SVGEGT. CDR3 length: 16 amino acids. V lost 6 bases and J 0 bases, leaving 18 bases between the germline ends. DNA for the CDR3: TGTGCCAGCAGCTACCCCCACAGCCATAGCTCCTACGAGCAGTACTTC. This translates into CASSYPHSHSSYEQYF.

This clonotype was observed many times. V gene TRBV11-2 combines with J gene TRBJ2-1; the D is unclear. Germline lookup yields CDR1 SGHAT and CDR2 FQNNGV. Trimming left V 0 bases short and J 0 bases short, with 6 bases between. The CDR3 runs to 15 residues. CDR3 nucleotide sequence: TGTGCCAGCAGCTTAGATTTTGGCTCCTACAATGAGCAGTTCTTC. Protein: CASSLDFGSYNEQFF.

V usage is TRBV5-1 and J usage is TRBJ2-5, with D possibly matching TRBD1 (8 bases). Trimming shortened V by 4 bases and J by 4 bases, and 17 bases separated the two germline ends. The CDR3 runs to 15 residues. Germline CDR1 is SGHRS and CDR2 is YFSETQ. This chain's CDR3 is CASSPEYRGGETQYF. The CDR3 DNA sequence: TGCGCCAGCAGCCCGGAATACAGGGGGGGAGAGACCCAGTACTTC.

This clonotype was counted many times. The rearrangement uses TRBV12-3 or TRBV12-4 and TRBJ1-1; a possible D gene is TRBD1 (5 bases). The CDR3 length is 13 residues. Trimming took 0 bases from V and 4 from J, leaving 6 bases between them. CDR3 sequence reads: CASSLAQGTEAFF. In DNA form, the CDR3 reads TGTGCCAGCAGTTTAGCGCAGGGCACTGAAGCTTTCTTT.

The chain couples TRBV20-1 to TRBJ2-7; D call uncertain. Germline loops: CDR1 DFQATT, CDR2 SNEGSKA (reference sequence). The ends were cut back, 0 bases at V and 3 bases at J, with 9 bases in the middle. The CDR3 runs to 13 residues. The CDR3 nucleotides are TGCAGTGCTAGAGACGCGCGACTCTACGAGCAGTACTTC. Its protein is CSARDARLYEQYF.

This clonotype has more than one count but fewer than ten. The rearrangement links TRBV11-2 to TRBJ2-3; D could derive from TRBD1 or TRBD2 (5 bases each). V was cut by 5 bases and J by 1 base, with 19 bases left in between. The germline gives CDR1 SGHAT, CDR2 FQNNGV. The CDR3 is 17 amino acids. The CDR3 spells CASSLSGFGAGTDTQYF. The CDR3 DNA reads as TGTGCCAGCAGCCTGTCGGGTTTCGGGGCTGGCACAGATACGCAGTATTTT.

This chain links TRBV29-1 with TRBJ1-2; D not certain. Germline V gene data show CDR1 as SQVTM and CDR2 as ANQGSEA. The CDR3 contains 13 residues. The V gene lost 1 base and the J gene lost 4 bases, with 10 bases spanning the gap. CDR3 nucleotides: TGCAGCGTTGAAGGTTCAGCCCGCTATGGCTACACCTTC. Its protein product is CSVEGSARYGYTF.

This sequence joins TRBV6-2 or TRBV6-3 and TRBJ1-5, with unresolved D. With 0 bases removed from V and 5 bases from J, the gap between germline ends came to 14 bases. The CDR3 is 16 residues long. CDR1 is MNHEY and CDR2 is SVGEGT in the germline V gene. The CDR3 DNA is TGTGCCAGCAGTTACTCCGGACGGGGTAGAGATCAGCCCCAGCATTTT. It translates to CASSYSGRGRDQPQHF.

This clonotype was seen many times. The J gene is TRBJ2-3, the V gene TRBV29-1; tentative D call: TRBD1 (5 bases). Germline values: CDR1 SQVTM, CDR2 ANQGSEA. The CDR3 runs to 14 residues. The V and J ends lost 6 bases and 0 bases respectively, with 13 bases between them. CDR3 loop: CSVQVTTSTDTQYF. In DNA, the CDR3 is TGCAGCGTACAGGTGACGACTAGCACAGATACGCAGTATTTT.

The V call is TRBV20-1, the J call TRBJ1-2, with no clear D. This CDR3 spans 12 amino acids. Germline V lookup: CDR1 DFQATT, CDR2 SNEGSKA (reference sequence). Between the trimmed V and J ends, which lost 7 bases and 5 bases, there was a span of 14 bases. The DNA for the CDR3 is TGCAGTGGGGCCCCAAGTTCTTATGGCTACACCTTC. Its translation: CSGAPSSYGYTF.

Regarding this clonotype: A read error may account for a junction end that differs from germline. The chain uses TRBV5-4 and TRBJ2-1; D is unresolved. This CDR3 spans 12 amino acids. Germline V gene data show CDR1 as SGHNT and CDR2 as YYREEE (reference sequence). The CDR3 loop reads CVSSSGYNEQFF. DNA of the CDR3: TGTGTCAGCAGTTCAGGTTACAATGAGCAGTTCTTC.

V and J are TRBV7-2 and TRBJ2-6; D is perhaps TRBD2 (6 bases). The CDR3 is 17 amino acids. The germline CDR1 and CDR2 sequences are SGHTA and FQGNSA. V lost 4 bases, J lost 3 bases, and 16 bases lay in between. The CDR3 here is CASSYVGGAGGANVLTF. The CDR3 DNA reads TGTGCCAGCAGCTACGTCGGGGGAGCTGGTGGGGCCAACGTCCTGACTTTC.